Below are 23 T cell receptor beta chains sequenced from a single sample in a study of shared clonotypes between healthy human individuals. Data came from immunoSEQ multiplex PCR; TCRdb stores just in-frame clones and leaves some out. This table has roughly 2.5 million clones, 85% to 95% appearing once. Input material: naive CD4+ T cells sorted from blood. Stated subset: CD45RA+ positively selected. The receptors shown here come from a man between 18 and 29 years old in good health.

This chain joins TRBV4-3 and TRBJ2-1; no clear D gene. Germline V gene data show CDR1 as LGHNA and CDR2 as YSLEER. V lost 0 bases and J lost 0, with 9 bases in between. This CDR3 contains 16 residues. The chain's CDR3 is CASSQEVGSSYNEQFF. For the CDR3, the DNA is TGCGCCAGCAGCCAAGAGGTCGGAAGCTCCTACAATGAGCAGTTCTTC.

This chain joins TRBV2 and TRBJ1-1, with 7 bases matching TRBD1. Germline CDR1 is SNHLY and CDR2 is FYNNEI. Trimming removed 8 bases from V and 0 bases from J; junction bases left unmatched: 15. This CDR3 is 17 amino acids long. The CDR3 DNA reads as TGTGCCAGCGGGCCACCCCGGGACAGAGATATGAACACTGAAGCTTTCTTT. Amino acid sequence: CASGPPRDRDMNTEAFF.

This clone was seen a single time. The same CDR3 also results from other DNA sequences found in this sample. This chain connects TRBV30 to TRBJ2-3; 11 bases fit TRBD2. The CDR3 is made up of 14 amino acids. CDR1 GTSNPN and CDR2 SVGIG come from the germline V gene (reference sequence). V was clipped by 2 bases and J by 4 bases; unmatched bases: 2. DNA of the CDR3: TGTGCCTGGAGTTTAGCGGGGGGGGCAGATACGCAGTATTTT. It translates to CAWSLAGGADTQYF.

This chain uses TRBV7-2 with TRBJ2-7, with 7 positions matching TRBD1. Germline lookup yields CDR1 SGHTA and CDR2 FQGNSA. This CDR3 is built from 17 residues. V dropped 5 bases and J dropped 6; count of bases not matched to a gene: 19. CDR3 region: CASSTPSSGTSGGEQYF. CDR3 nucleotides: TGTGCCAGCAGCACACCTTCCTCCGGGACCTCAGGGGGCGAGCAGTACTTC.

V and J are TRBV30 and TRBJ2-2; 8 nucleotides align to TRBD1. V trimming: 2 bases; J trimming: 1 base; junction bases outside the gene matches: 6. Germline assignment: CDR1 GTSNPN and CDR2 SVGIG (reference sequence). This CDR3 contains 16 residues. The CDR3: CAWSSPGTGNTGELFF. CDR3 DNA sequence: TGTGCCTGGAGTTCACCCGGGACAGGGAACACCGGGGAGCTGTTTTTT.

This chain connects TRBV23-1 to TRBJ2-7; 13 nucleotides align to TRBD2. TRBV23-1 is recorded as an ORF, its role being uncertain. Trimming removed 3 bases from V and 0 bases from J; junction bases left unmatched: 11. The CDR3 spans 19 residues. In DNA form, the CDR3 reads TGCGCCAGCAGTCACCGAGGTCGGACTAGCGGGGGTAACTCCTACGAGCAGTACTTC. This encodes CASSHRGRTSGGNSYEQYF.

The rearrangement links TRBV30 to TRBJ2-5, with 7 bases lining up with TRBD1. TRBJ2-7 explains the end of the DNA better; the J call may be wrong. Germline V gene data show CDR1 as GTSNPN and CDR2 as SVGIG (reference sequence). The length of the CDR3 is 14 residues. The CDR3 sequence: CAWRSTGLSYEQYF. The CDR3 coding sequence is TGTGCCTGGAGATCGACAGGGTTATCCTACGAGCAGTACTTC.

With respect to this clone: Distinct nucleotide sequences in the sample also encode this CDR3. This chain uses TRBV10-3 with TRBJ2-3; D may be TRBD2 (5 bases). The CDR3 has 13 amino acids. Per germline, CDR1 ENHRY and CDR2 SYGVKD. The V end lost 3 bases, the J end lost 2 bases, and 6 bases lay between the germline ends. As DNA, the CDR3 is TGTGCCATCAGTGATCTAGCCACAGATACGCAGTATTTT. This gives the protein CAISDLATDTQYF.

The CDR3 spells CASSLSGGFQGDTQYF. For the CDR3, the DNA is TGTGCCAGCAGCTTGAGCGGGGGGTTCCAAGGGGATACGCAGTATTTT. The gene calls are TRBV11-1 and TRBJ2-3; 9 nucleotides agree with TRBD2. Unmatched junction bases numbered 10, after V lost 3 bases and J lost 6 bases. The CDR3 length is 16 residues. Germline assignment: CDR1 SGHAT and CDR2 FQDESV (reference sequence).

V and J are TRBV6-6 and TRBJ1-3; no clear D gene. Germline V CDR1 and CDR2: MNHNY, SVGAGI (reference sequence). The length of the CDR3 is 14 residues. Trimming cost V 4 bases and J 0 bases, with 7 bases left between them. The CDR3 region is CASSFQRSGNTIYF. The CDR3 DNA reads TGTGCCAGCAGTTTTCAGCGCTCTGGAAACACCATATATTTT.

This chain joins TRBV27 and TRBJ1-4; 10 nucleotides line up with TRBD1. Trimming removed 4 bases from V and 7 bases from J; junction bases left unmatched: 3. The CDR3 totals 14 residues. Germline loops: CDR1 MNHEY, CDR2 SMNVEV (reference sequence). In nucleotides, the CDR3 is TGTGCCAGCAGTTCGGGACAGGGGAGTGAAAAACTGTTTTTT. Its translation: CASSSGQGSEKLFF.

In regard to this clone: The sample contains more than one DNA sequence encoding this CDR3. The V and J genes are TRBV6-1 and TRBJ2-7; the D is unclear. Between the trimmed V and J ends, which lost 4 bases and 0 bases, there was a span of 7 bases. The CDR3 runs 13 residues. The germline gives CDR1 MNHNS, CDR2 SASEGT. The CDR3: CASSVQTSYEQYF. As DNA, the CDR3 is TGTGCCAGCAGTGTCCAGACCTCCTACGAGCAGTACTTC.

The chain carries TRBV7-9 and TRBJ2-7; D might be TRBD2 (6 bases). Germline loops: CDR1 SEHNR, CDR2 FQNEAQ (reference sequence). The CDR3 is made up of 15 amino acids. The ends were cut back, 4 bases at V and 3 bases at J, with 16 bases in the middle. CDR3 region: CASSSPGLNLYEQYF. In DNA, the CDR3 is TGTGCCAGCAGCTCCCCGGGACTGAATCTCTACGAGCAGTACTTC.

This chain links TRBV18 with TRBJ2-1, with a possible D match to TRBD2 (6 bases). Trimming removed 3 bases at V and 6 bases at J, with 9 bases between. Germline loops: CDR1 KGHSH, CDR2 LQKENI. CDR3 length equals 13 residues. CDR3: CASSPMTSNEQFF. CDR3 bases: TGTGCCAGCTCACCGATGACTAGCAATGAGCAGTTCTTC.

The CDR3 spells CASSLEPLADLSYEQYF. The CDR3 region has the DNA TGCGCCAGCAGCTTGGAACCGCTAGCGGACCTCTCCTACGAGCAGTACTTC. This sequence joins TRBV5-1 and TRBJ2-7; the match to TRBD2 covers 7 bases. This CDR3 is 17 amino acids long. With 0 bases clipped from V and 0 bases from J, the junction kept 9 bases outside the gene matches. Germline V lookup: CDR1 SGHRS, CDR2 YFSETQ.

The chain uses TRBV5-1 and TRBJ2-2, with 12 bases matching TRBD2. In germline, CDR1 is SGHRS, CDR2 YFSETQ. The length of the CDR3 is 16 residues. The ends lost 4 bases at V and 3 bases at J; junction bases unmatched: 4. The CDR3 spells CASSISSGRDTGELFF. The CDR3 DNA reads TGCGCCAGCAGCATCTCTAGCGGGAGGGACACCGGGGAGCTGTTTTTT.

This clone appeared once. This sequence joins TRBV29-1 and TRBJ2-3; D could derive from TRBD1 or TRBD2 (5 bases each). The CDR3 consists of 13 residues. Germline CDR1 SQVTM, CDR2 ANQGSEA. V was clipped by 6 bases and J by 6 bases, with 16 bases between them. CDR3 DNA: TGCAGCGTCGTTCGGGACCCAGCGGATACGCAGTATTTT. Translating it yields CSVVRDPADTQYF.

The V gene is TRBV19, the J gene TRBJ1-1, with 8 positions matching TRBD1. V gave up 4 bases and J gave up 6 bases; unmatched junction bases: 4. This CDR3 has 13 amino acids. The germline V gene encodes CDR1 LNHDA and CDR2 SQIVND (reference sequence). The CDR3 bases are TGTGCCAGTAGTAGGACAGGGCGTCCTGAAGCTTTCTTT. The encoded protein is CASSRTGRPEAFF.

The CDR3 DNA follows: TGCGCCAGCAGCCAAGATGGAAAAGCGGGGAGCACAGATACGCAGTATTTT. Translating it yields CASSQDGKAGSTDTQYF. J is TRBJ2-3 and V is TRBV4-1; TRBD2 matches at 7 bases. Germline V gene lookup returns CDR1 MGHRA and CDR2 YSYEKL. The V segment lost 0 bases and the J segment 0 bases; nucleotides outside the gene matches: 6. The CDR3 totals 17 residues.

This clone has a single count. For the CDR3, the DNA is TGTGCCACCAATATGGGGGCTGGCTACACCTTC. Its protein product is CATNMGAGYTF. The chain is built from TRBV6-5 and TRBJ1-2, with D perhaps matching TRBD1 (6 bases). V lost 10 bases and J lost 7, with 13 bases in between. The germline V gene has CDR1 MNHEY and CDR2 SVGAGI. The CDR3 totals 11 residues.

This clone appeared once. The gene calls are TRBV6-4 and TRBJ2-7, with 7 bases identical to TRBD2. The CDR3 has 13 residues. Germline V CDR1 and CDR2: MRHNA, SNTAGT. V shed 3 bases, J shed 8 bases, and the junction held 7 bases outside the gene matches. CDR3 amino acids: CASSEGGEGKQYF. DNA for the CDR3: TGTGCCAGCAGTGAGGGGGGGGAGGGAAAGCAGTACTTC.

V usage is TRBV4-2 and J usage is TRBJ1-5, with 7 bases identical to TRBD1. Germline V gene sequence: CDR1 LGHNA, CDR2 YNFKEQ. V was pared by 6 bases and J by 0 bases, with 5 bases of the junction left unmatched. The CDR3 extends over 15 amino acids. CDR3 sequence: CASSGTAYSNQPQHF. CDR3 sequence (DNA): TGTGCCAGCAGTGGGACAGCTTATAGCAATCAGCCCCAGCATTTT.

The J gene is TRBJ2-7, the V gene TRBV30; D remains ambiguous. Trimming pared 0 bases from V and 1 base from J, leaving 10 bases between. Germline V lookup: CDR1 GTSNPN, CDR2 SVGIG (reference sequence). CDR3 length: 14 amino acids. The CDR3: CAWSVSRTSYEQYF. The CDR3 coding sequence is TGTGCCTGGAGTGTATCGCGCACGTCCTACGAGCAGTACTTC.